This T cell receptor beta chain was observed in a study of somatic mutations in cytotoxic T cells in rheumatoid arthritis (dated 2017 in TCRdb). Regarding the research as a whole: Patient peripheral blood (less than 32 ml EDTA) was drawn right after diagnosis and before any treatment started. Patients and controls did not essentially differ in median age, which was nearly identical between the groups. Sorted V beta1+ cells also underwent TCRB sequencing, and some V beta antibody-stained T-cell populations were flow-sorted at nearly 100% purity on a FACSAria II or Sony SH800. To characterize clonality, the study used TCRB deep sequencing while asking whether somatic mutations are carried by expanded CD8+ T-cell clones in newly diagnosed, untreated rheumatoid arthritis. For roughly 61 rheumatoid arthritis patients and 20 or so healthy controls, TCRB deep sequencing was carried out.

On an AutoMACS, CD4+ and CD8+ cells were isolated via positive magnetic bead selection, and their purity was verified by flow cytometry. Clonal expansions were first screened by flow cytometry with a TCR V beta antibody panel, then characterized by TCRB deep sequencing of sorted CD8+ fractions. Ficoll-Paque PLUS density gradient separation was used to isolate peripheral blood mononuclear cells. Nucleospin Tissue or Tissue XS kits were used to extract DNA from CD4-enriched, CD8-enriched or PBMC samples, and a Qubit 2.0 fluorometer was used for quantification. TCRB CDR3 sequencing used the immunoSEQ assay on genomic DNA. On the study's bioinformatics: Only a few patient CD8+ clones larger than 1% matched published virus-specific TCRB sequences when compared against them. The analyses included only productive TCRB rearrangements. Defining a clone by its unique TCRB CDR3 sequence, the study calculated clonality as a productive clonality index derived from Shannon entropy. Repertoire overlap for a pair of samples was computed from each clone's template counts relative to total templates per sample. Flow cytometry-measured V-gene usage correlated with V-gene usage from TCRB sequencing, with a Spearman r of about 0.64. Drawn from immuneACCESS, this table holds only the in-frame rearrangements with V and J called that TCRdb kept. Clones are partly lost; checked studies trace under half to an unresolved V gene and leave the rest unexplained. The V and J calls and the clone size are those of that table, but D and trimming were determined from the DNA. Across this sample there are some 15,000 clones, with approximately 77% seen only once. The leading ten clones occupy under 11% of the sample.

General findings and caveats noted by the study authors: In 8 of 65 patients the largest CD8+ clone exceeded 20% of CD8+ cells, and several identical CD8+ TCRB sequences were shared between blood and synovial fluid. CD8+ clonality increased with age in patients (Spearman r ~ 0.5) but not in healthy controls. The finding that TRBV07 was slightly underrepresented in patients was left unadjusted for multiple comparisons. Viral specificity could not be ruled out by absence from virus-specific databases, and the antigen targets of the expanded CD8+ clones remained unknown. CD8+ T-cell clonality did not differ significantly between rheumatoid arthritis patients and age-matched healthy controls.

The CDR3 sequence holds 13 residues, the cysteine and phenylalanine included. Solely the CDR3 DNA is kept, with 39 bases framed from the first base. V sheds 0 bases and J sheds 4 bases, leaving 5 bases between their ends. For CDR1 and CDR2, the germline V gene lists SGDLS and YYNGEE. A note on this clone: This receptor's antigen is unknown. Base qualities were left out, and no much larger clone turns up one base away.

The source material was CD8+ T cells sorted from blood. The chain couples TRBV9 to TRBJ1-5, with no confidently assigned D gene. This TCR was recovered from an adult with rheumatoid arthritis. The sequence in DNA is TGTGCCAGCAGCGTAGACGGAAATCAGCCCCAGCATTTT. Translation gives CASSVDGNQPQHF.